This T cell receptor (beta chain) emerged from a study of cytomegalovirus exposure and HLA in healthy donors. Across the study: Some 80 million unique TCR sequences came from HLA-typed donors in an early release. The Caucasian-associated ancestry cluster contained about 80% of the approximately 430 genotyped donors. Study results and limitations: According to reports, the classifier identified cytomegalovirus status with high specificity and sensitivity. In a later analysis, TCR association rates varied by HLA locus: DRB1 most, HLA-C fewest.

This clone was recorded a few times. The antigen is unknown. Researchers ran the PCR with 60 Vbeta and 13 Jbeta primers. Profiling relied on immunoSEQ multiplex PCR, and the TCRdb table lists in-frame clones only, not all of them. This table holds 90,000 to 110,000 clones, around 81% found once. The CDR3 sequence is 13 residues long. Germline V gene data show CDR1 as MNHEY and CDR2 as SMNVEV (reference sequence). V dropped 4 bases and J dropped 0 bases, with 4 bases sitting between them. The sample comprised PBMCs. J is TRBJ2-1 and V is TRBV27, with D unresolved. This receptor was obtained from a woman between 25 and 40 years old in good health and CMV-seronegative. The CDR3 nucleotides read TGTGCCAGCAGTTCCTTCTCCTACAATGAGCAGTTCTTC. Protein sequence: CASSSFSYNEQFF.